This T cell receptor beta chain was identified in a study of T-cell reconstitution after alpha-beta-depleted transplantation in children. Library preparation (for TCRbeta) was performed with unique molecular identifiers. One entry per CDR3 protein, called by TCRdb with MiXCR from the PCR reads. The sample contains about 500,000 distinct CDR3 sequences, less than 35% of which appear only once. The V end was cut by 11 bases, the J end by 5 bases, with 6 bases between. Germline V gene lookup returns CDR1 MNHEY and CDR2 SMNVEV (reference sequence). The CDR3 loop spans 9 amino acids. The rearrangement joins TRBV27 to TRBJ2-5; D remains ambiguous. The specimen comprised PBMCs from the stem cell graft donor, sampled from the stem cell graft. The clonotype originates from a human donor who donated a stem cell graft to a child with aplastic anemia. The CDR3 DNA reads TGTGCCCTGCGTGAGACCCAGTACTTC. Translating it yields CALRETQYF.